The rows below give T cell receptor beta chains drawn from one sample of a study of T cell repertoires in cytomegalovirus infection. TCRdb fed the reads into MiXCR, producing one record per CDR3 protein. Among around 100,000 distinct CDR3 sequences listed, more than 20% were seen once. Sequenced sample: CD8+ T cells from PBMCs. The receptors stem from a human donor in good health (CMV status not recorded). Some clones in this sample may be carry-over from other donors' samples. CDR3s include the opening cysteine and the closing phenylalanine or tryptophan. D genes are given only for firm matches. Clone size is given for some rows only: seen once, a few or many times, or a class if the clone is expanded.

d_gene	abundance	j_gene	v_gene	CDR3nt	CDR3aa
TRBD2	many	TRBJ2-7	TRBV12-3/TRBV12-4	TGTGCCAGCACCCGGGGGGGAGTCACCTACGAGCAGTACTTC	CASTRGGVTYEQYF
TRBD2	NA	TRBJ2-6	TRBV9	TGTGCCAGCAGCCTCCGGCGGGGGGGGACTGGGGCCAACGTCCTGACTTTC	CASSLRRGGTGANVLTF
TRBD1	many	TRBJ1-1	TRBV6-1	TGTGCCAGCAGTCTACAGGGGAGGGGTACTGAAGCTTTCTTT	CASSLQGRGTEAFF
NA	NA	TRBJ1-1	TRBV6-2/TRBV6-3	TGTGCCAGCAGCTCCAGGGAGAACACTGAAGCTTTCTTT	CASSSRENTEAFF
NA	NA	TRBJ1-1	TRBV28	TGTGCCAGCAGTTTCCAGGACATCACTGAAGCTTTCTTT	CASSFQDITEAFF
NA	NA	TRBJ1-1	TRBV29-1	TGCAGCGTTGAATACCAGGGCTACACTGAAGCTTTCTTT	CSVEYQGYTEAFF
NA	few	TRBJ2-7	TRBV28	TGTGCCAGCAGCATTCCTGGGGGCGAGCAGTACTTC	CASSIPGGEQYF
TRBD2	NA	TRBJ2-3	TRBV7-3	TGTGCCAGCAGTATTACTAGCGGGGGGGCGGATACGCAGTATTTT	CASSITSGGADTQYF
NA	NA	TRBJ1-1	TRBV5-6	TGTGCCAGCAGCCTGGGGGGCACAGCCTATGAAGCTCTCTTT	CASSLGGTAYEALF
TRBD1	many	TRBJ1-5	TRBV5-1	TGCGCCAGCAGCTTGGCGGGACAGCAGAATCAGCCCCAGCATTTT	CASSLAGQQNQPQHF
NA	many	TRBJ1-5	TRBV7-8	TGTGCCAGCAGCTTTCCAGGGTCGGATCAGCCCCAGCATTTT	CASSFPGSDQPQHF
TRBD1	few	TRBJ1-1	TRBV2	TGTGCCAGCAGTGAAAGAGGGGGCGAGCTTGAAGCTTTCTTT	CASSERGGELEAFF
NA	many	TRBJ2-1	TRBV6-2/TRBV6-3	TGTGCCAGCAGACCGAGCTACAATGAGCAGTTCTTC	CASRPSYNEQFF
NA	many	TRBJ1-5	TRBV20-1	TGCAGTGGGGGAGAAGGGGAATATCAGCCCCAGCATTTT	CSGGEGEYQPQHF
TRBD1	many	TRBJ2-5	TRBV7-6	TGTGCCAGCAGCTTAGAAGCCGGACAGGGGCTTGGGCGGGAGACCCAGTACTTC	CASSLEAGQGLGRETQYF
TRBD1	many	TRBJ1-5	TRBV12-3/TRBV12-4	TGTGCCAGCAGTTCGGAGGGACAGGGGTTAAATCAGCCCCAGCATTTT	CASSSEGQGLNQPQHF
TRBD1	few	TRBJ2-7	TRBV2	TGTGCCAGCAGCCGTGGACAGGGGAGTTACGAGCAGTACTTC	CASSRGQGSYEQYF
NA	few	TRBJ2-4	TRBV27	TGTGCCAGCAGTTTTAACCGGGCCTCAACCAAAAACATTCAGTACTTC	CASSFNRASTKNIQYF
NA	few	TRBJ1-5	TRBV24-1	TGTGCCACCAGTGAAGGGCAGGGGAATCAGCCCCAGCATTTT	CATSEGQGNQPQHF
TRBD1	NA	TRBJ2-7	TRBV28	TGTGCCAGCAGTCCCCCCGGGACAGTGATCTACGAGCAGTACTTC	CASSPPGTVIYEQYF
NA	many	TRBJ2-7	TRBV7-2	TGTGCCAGCAGCTTACACAGGGCCTACGAGCAGTACTTC	CASSLHRAYEQYF
NA	NA	TRBJ1-2	TRBV4-3	TGCGCCAGCAGCCAAGATACTGGGACGACGGATGGCTACACCTTC	CASSQDTGTTDGYTF
TRBD2	many	TRBJ2-3	TRBV9	TGTGCCAGCAGCTATAGCGGGGGCCGTTCCAGCACAGATACGCAGTATTTT	CASSYSGGRSSTDTQYF
TRBD2	NA	TRBJ2-3	TRBV12-3/TRBV12-4	TGTGCCAGCAGGCGGATGGGTAGCGGGAGTTCAGATACGCAGTATTTT	CASRRMGSGSSDTQYF
TRBD2	few	TRBJ2-2	TRBV4-3	TGCGCCAGCAGCCAAGGGAGGCCGGGACTAGCGGGGGAGCTGTTTTTT	CASSQGRPGLAGELFF
TRBD1	few	TRBJ2-5	TRBV25-1	TGTGCCAGCGGCTTGCCGGGACAGGGTAGCCAAGAGACCCAGTACTTC	CASGLPGQGSQETQYF
NA	NA	TRBJ1-2	TRBV29-1	TGCAGCGTTGAAGATCACGCCGCGGAGGGCTACACCTTC	CSVEDHAAEGYTF
NA	many	TRBJ2-3	TRBV28	TGTGCCAGCAGTTTAGGGGAGGATACGCAGTATTTT	CASSLGEDTQYF
NA	NA	TRBJ2-2	TRBV6-2/TRBV6-3	TGTGCCAGCAGTGAGGGTTCGGCAGAGATAGCGAACACCGGGGAGCTGTTTTTT	CASSEGSAEIANTGELFF
TRBD1	few	TRBJ2-5	TRBV6-2/TRBV6-3	TGTGCCAGCAGTGCCCTCATCGACAGGGAAGATGAGACCCAGTACTTC	CASSALIDREDETQYF
NA	few	TRBJ2-2	TRBV5-6	TGTGCCAGCAGCTTGGGCTCCAACACCGGGGAGCTGTTTTTT	CASSLGSNTGELFF
TRBD1	few	TRBJ1-5	TRBV2	TGTGCCAGCAGTCCCAAACTGCCTCCTGACAGGGAAAGTCAGCCCCAGCATTTT	CASSPKLPPDRESQPQHF
NA	few	TRBJ1-5	TRBV5-6	TGTGCCAGCAGCTTGGCCGGCGACGGGAATCAGCCCCAGCATTTT	CASSLAGDGNQPQHF
NA	NA	TRBJ2-7	TRBV5-6	TGTGCCAGCAGCTACGGGACAACCTACGAGCAGTACTTC	CASSYGTTYEQYF
NA	NA	TRBJ2-3	TRBV20-1	TGCAGTGCCGCTGACACAGGGATCGGGTTAGCAGATACGCAGTATTTT	CSAADTGIGLADTQYF